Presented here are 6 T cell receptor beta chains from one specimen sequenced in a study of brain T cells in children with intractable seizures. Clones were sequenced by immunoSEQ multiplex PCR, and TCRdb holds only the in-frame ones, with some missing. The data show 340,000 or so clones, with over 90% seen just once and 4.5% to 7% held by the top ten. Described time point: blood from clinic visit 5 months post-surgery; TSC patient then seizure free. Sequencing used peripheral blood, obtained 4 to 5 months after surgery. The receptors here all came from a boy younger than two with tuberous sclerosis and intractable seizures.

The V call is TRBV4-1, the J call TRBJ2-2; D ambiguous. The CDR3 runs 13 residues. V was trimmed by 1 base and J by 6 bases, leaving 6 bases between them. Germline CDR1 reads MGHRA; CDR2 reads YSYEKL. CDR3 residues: CASSQVSAGELFF. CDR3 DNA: TGCGCCAGCAGCCAAGTCTCCGCCGGGGAGCTGTTTTTT.

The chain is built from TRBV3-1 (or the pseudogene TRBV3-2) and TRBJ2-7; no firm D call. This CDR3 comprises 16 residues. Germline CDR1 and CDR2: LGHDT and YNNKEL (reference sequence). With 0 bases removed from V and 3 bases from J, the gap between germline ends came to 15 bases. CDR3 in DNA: TGTGCCAGCAGCCAAGAGGTGAGGCCCGAACTCTACGAGCAGTACTTC. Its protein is CASSQEVRPELYEQYF.

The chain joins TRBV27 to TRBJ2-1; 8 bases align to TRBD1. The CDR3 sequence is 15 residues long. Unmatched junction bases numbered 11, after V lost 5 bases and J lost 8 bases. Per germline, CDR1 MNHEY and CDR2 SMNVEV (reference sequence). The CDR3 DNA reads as TGTGCCAGCAGTCCCGGGACAGGAGAACTATATGAGCAGTTCTTC. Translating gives CASSPGTGELYEQFF.

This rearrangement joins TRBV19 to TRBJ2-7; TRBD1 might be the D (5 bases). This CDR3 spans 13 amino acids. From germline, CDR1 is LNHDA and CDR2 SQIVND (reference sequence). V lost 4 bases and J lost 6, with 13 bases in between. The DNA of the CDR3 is TGTGCCAGTAGTAGCAGGGCGGCCGGCGAGCAGTACTTC. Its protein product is CASSSRAAGEQYF.

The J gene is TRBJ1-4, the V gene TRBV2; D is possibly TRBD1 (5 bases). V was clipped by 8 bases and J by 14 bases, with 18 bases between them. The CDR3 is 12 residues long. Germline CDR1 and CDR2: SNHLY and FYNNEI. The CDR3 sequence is CASRDPARGLFF. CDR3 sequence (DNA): TGTGCCAGCCGAGACCCGGCCCGGGGGCTGTTTTTT. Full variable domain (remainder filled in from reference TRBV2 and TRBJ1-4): EPEVTQTPSHQVTQMGQEVILRCVPISNHLYFYWYRQILGQKVEFLVSFYNNEISEKSEIFDDQFSVERPDGSNFTLKIRSTKLEDSAMYFCASRDPARGLFFGSGTQLSVL.

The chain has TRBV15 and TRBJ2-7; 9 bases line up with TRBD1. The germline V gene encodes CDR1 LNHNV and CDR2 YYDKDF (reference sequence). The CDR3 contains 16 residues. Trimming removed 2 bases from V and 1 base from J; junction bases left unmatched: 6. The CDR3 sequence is CATSRRSGQGSYEQYF. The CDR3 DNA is TGTGCCACCAGCAGACGTTCGGGACAGGGATCCTACGAGCAGTACTTC.